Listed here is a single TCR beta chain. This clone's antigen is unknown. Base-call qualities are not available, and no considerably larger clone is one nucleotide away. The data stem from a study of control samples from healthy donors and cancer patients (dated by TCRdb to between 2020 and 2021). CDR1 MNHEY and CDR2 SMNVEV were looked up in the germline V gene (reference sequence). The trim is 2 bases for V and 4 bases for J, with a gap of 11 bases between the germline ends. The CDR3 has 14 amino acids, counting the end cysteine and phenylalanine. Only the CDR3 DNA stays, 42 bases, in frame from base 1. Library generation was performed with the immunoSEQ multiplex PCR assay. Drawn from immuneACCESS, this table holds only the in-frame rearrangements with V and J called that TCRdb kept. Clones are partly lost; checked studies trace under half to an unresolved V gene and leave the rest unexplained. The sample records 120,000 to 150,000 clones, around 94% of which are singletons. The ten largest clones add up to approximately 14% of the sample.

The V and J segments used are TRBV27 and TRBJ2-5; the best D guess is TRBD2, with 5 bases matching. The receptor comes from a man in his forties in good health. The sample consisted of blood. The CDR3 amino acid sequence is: CASSLVRRGETQYF. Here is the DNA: TGTGCCAGCAGTTTAGTTCGACGGGGAGAGACCCAGTACTTC.